These T cell receptor beta chains were read from a single sample in a study of blood T cell repertoires in COVID-19. Produced via immunoSEQ multiplex PCR; TCRdb's table is partial and in-frame only. The profile shows 200,000 to 250,000 clones, around 84% of them singletons. Sequenced sample: peripheral blood. These TCRs come from a man aged 25-45 years with active or convalescent COVID-19. CDR3s include the opening cysteine and the closing phenylalanine or tryptophan. D genes are given only for firm matches. Clone size is shown for a subset of rows, as once, few, many or a class of expanded clone.

d_gene	abundance	v_gene	j_gene	CDR3aa	CDR3nt
NA	NA	TRBV2	TRBJ1-5	CASKSLREDQPQHF	TGTGCCAGCAAATCCCTCCGGGAGGATCAGCCCCAGCATTTT
NA	NA	TRBV7-2	TRBJ2-1	CASSLGGSVSNEQFF	TGTGCCAGCAGCTTAGGGGGCTCCGTCTCCAATGAGCAGTTCTTC
TRBD1	NA	TRBV5-5	TRBJ1-3	CASSYDRVSGNTIYF	TGTGCCAGCAGCTATGACAGGGTTTCTGGAAACACCATATATTTT
TRBD2	NA	TRBV23-1	TRBJ2-1	CASSHPGGRTSIDNEQFF	TGCGCCAGCAGTCACCCCGGGGGTCGGACTAGCATCGACAATGAGCAGTTCTTC
NA	NA	TRBV11-3	TRBJ1-1	CASSAGPNTEAFF	TGTGCCAGCAGCGCTGGCCCGAACACTGAAGCTTTCTTT
NA	NA	TRBV5-4	TRBJ2-1	CASSAKARDYNEQFF	TGTGCCAGCAGCGCCAAGGCGAGGGACTACAATGAGCAGTTCTTC
TRBD1	NA	TRBV19	TRBJ1-5	CASMGQAFSNQPQHF	TGTGCCAGTATGGGACAGGCCTTTAGCAATCAGCCCCAGCATTTT
NA	NA	TRBV5-1	TRBJ1-1	CASSLTGFSNTEAFF	TGCGCCAGCAGCCTTACAGGGTTCTCGAACACTGAAGCTTTCTTT
TRBD1	NA	TRBV28	TRBJ2-7	CASSFTGGGLYEQYF	TGTGCCAGCAGTTTCACAGGGGGCGGACTCTACGAGCAGTACTTC
NA	NA	TRBV7-2	TRBJ2-3	CASSLQHRTDTQYF	TGTGCCAGCAGCTTACAACACCGCACAGATACGCAGTATTTT
NA	NA	TRBV24-1	TRBJ1-4	CATSDKQRRGKLFF	TGTGCCACCAGTGACAAACAGAGGCGGGGAAAACTGTTTTTT
TRBD2	NA	TRBV5-4	TRBJ2-4	CASSRGVAGFIQYF	TGTGCCAGCAGCCGCGGGGTAGCGGGGTTCATTCAGTACTTC
TRBD1	few	TRBV27	TRBJ2-5	CASSPHSGGQETQYF	TGTGCCAGCAGTCCGCATTCAGGGGGCCAAGAGACCCAGTACTTC
NA	NA	TRBV9	TRBJ2-2	CASSVAKGWGRPNTGELFF	TGTGCCAGCAGCGTAGCTAAAGGGTGGGGCAGACCGAACACCGGGGAGCTGTTTTTT
TRBD2	NA	TRBV2	TRBJ2-1	CASSELGTRGSNEQFF	TGTGCCAGCAGTGAATTAGGGACTAGAGGGAGCAATGAGCAGTTCTTC
NA	once	TRBV29-1	TRBJ2-1	CTVRSRDFPNEQFF	TGCACCGTTCGGTCCCGGGACTTCCCCAATGAGCAGTTCTTC
TRBD1	NA	TRBV24-1	TRBJ1-2	CATREPGQSGGYTF	TGTGCCACCAGGGAACCGGGACAGTCGGGTGGCTACACCTTC
TRBD1	few	TRBV9	TRBJ2-7	CASSVGQGGEQYF	TGTGCCAGCAGCGTAGGACAGGGCGGCGAGCAGTACTTC
NA	NA	TRBV5-6	TRBJ2-3	CASSLANDYYTDTQYF	TGTGCCAGCAGCTTGGCCAACGACTACTACACAGATACGCAGTATTTT
TRBD2	NA	TRBV4-2	TRBJ2-7	CASRRALADPYEQYF	TGTGCCAGCAGGCGAGCTCTAGCGGACCCCTACGAGCAGTACTTC
NA	NA	TRBV6-5	TRBJ1-2	CASRHGGIGGYTF	TGTGCCAGCAGACACGGGGGGATAGGTGGCTACACCTTC
TRBD1	NA	TRBV9	TRBJ2-1	CASSVGTGPGNEQFF	TGTGCCAGCAGCGTCGGGACAGGGCCGGGGAATGAGCAGTTCTTC
TRBD1	many	TRBV4-2	TRBJ2-7	CASSQEQGQGGYEQYF	TGTGCCAGCAGCCAAGAGCAAGGACAGGGAGGCTACGAGCAGTACTTC
NA	NA	TRBV28	TRBJ1-6	CASSLRAGNSPLHF	TGTGCCAGCAGTTTAAGGGCAGGGAATTCACCCCTCCACTTT
TRBD1	many	TRBV19	TRBJ1-5	CASSRGTELGNQPQHF	TGTGCCAGTAGTAGAGGGACAGAGCTTGGGAATCAGCCCCAGCATTTT
TRBD1	NA	TRBV6-6	TRBJ1-5	CASSYGNAGGAQPQHF	TGTGCCAGCAGTTACGGAAACGCAGGGGGTGCTCAGCCCCAGCATTTT
TRBD2	NA	TRBV9	TRBJ2-1	CASSVVSSGGGYNEQFF	TGTGCCAGCAGCGTAGTTTCTAGCGGGGGAGGCTACAATGAGCAGTTCTTC